This T cell receptor beta chain was documented in a study of CD8+CD57+ T cells in acquired aplastic anemia. TCR beta VDJ and CDR3 were profiled, and genomic DNA was the template. MiXCR was run by TCRdb on the reads, yielding one entry per CDR3 protein. The table shows some 150,000 distinct CDR3 sequences, with 65% to 75% occurring only once. Germline V lookup: CDR1 SGDLS, CDR2 YYNGEE. V lost 1 base, J lost 0 bases, and 9 bases lay in between. This CDR3 region has 15 residues. Previously, flow cytometry had revealed CD8+CD57+ cell expansion in the patients chosen for sequencing. The receptor was isolated from a human donor with aplastic anemia. The specimen sequenced was sorted CD4+, CD8+, or CD8+CD57+ T cells (not recorded which) from PBMCs. The rearrangement joins TRBV9 to TRBJ2-3; possible D gene TRBD2, 6 bases. In DNA form, the CDR3 reads TGTGCCAGCAGCGTACGGGGGACTAGCACAGATACGCAGTATTTT. As protein: CASSVRGTSTDTQYF.